Described below is a single T cell receptor (beta chain) sequence and its context. This entry is derived from a study of blood T cell repertoires in COVID-19. Sequencing used immunoSEQ multiplex PCR; TCRdb keeps in-frame clones, though not all of them. The sample holds 200,000 to 250,000 clones, 85% to 90% seen once. The TCR comes from a woman aged 45 to 65 in a cohort exposed to, infected with or recovered from COVID-19 (not recorded which). Sequencing used PBMCs or T cells enriched from blood (not recorded which).

The CDR3 reads CASSTETGVGYTF. The DNA for the CDR3 is TGCGCCAGCAGCACCGAGACAGGGGTCGGCTACACCTTC. The chain uses TRBV5-1 and TRBJ1-2; 8 bases fit TRBD1. This CDR3 has 13 amino acids. Germline V gene lookup returns CDR1 SGHRS and CDR2 YFSETQ. The J segment lost 8 bases and the V segment lost 4 bases, leaving 7 bases of the junction unmatched.